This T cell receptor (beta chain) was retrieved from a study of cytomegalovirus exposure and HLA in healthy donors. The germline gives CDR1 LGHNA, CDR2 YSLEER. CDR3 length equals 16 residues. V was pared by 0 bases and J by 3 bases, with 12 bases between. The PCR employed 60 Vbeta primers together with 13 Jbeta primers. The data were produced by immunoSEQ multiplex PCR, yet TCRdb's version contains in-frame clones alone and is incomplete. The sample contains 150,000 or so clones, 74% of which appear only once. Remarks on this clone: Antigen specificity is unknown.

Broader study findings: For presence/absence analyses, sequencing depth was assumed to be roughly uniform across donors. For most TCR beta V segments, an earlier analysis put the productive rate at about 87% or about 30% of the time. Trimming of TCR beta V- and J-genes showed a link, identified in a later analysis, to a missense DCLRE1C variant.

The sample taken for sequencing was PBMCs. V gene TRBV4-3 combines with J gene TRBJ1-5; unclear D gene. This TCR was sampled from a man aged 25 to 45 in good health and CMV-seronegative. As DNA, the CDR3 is TGCGCCAGCAGCCAAGATCGGGTCAGTGTCAATCAGCCCCAGCATTTT. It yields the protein CASSQDRVSVNQPQHF.